This T cell receptor (beta chain) was observed in a study of cytomegalovirus exposure and HLA in healthy donors. The ends were cut back, 4 bases at V and 3 bases at J, with 10 bases in the middle. Looked up from germline, CDR1 is MNHEY and CDR2 is SVGAGI. The CDR3 extends over 14 amino acids. The study ran its PCR with 60 Vbeta and 13 Jbeta primers. Generated by immunoSEQ multiplex PCR, the TCRdb table keeps only in-frame clones and is missing some. The table shows about 170,000 clones, with 80% to 90% occurring only once. The sample comprised PBMCs. The receptor comes from a male donor in good health and CMV-seronegative. This rearrangement joins TRBV6-5 to TRBJ1-5, with D perhaps TRBD1 (6 bases). CDR3 bases: TGTGCCAGCAGTTTTACAGGGAACAATCAGCCCCAGCATTTT. Amino acids: CASSFTGNNQPQHF.